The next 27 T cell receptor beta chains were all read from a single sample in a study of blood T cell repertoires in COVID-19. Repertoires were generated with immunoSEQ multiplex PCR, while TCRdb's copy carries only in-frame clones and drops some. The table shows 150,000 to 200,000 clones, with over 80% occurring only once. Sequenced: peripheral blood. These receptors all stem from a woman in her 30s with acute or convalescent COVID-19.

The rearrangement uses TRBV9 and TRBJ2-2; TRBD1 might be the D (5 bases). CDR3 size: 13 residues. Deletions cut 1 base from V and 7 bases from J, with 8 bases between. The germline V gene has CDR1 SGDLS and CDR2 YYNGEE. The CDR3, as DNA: TGTGCCAGCAGCGTACGGACACTCGGGGAGCTGTTTTTT. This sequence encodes CASSVRTLGELFF. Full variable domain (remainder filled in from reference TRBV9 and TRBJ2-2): DSGVTQTPKHLITATGQRVTLRCSPRSGDLSVYWYQQSLDQGLQFLIQYYNGEERAKGNILERFSAQQFPDLHSELNLSSLELGDSALYFCASSVRTLGELFFGEGSRLTVL.

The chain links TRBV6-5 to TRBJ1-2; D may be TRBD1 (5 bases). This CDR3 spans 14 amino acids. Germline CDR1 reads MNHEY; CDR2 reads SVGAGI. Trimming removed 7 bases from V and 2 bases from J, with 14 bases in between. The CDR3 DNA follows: TGTGCCAGCACCCGGGGCGGGGGGAACTATGGCTACACCTTC. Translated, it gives CASTRGGGNYGYTF.

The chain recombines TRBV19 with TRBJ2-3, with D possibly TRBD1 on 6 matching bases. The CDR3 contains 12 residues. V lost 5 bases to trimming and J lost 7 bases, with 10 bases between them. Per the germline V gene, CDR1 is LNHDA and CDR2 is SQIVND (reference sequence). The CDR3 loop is CASSWTDNTQYF. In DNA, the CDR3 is TGTGCCAGTAGTTGGACAGACAATACGCAGTATTTT.

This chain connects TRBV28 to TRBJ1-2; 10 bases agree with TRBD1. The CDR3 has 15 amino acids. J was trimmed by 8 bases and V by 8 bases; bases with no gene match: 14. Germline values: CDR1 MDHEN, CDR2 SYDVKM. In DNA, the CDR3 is TGTGCCAGCGTCATACCAGCCGGACAGGGGGGAGGCTACACCTTC. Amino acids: CASVIPAGQGGGYTF.

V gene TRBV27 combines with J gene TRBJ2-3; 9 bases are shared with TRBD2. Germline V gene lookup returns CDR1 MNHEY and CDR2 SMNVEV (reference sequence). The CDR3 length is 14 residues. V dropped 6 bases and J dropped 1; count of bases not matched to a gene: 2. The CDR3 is CASSKRGGTDTQYF. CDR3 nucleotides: TGTGCCAGCAGCAAGCGGGGGGGCACAGATACGCAGTATTTT.

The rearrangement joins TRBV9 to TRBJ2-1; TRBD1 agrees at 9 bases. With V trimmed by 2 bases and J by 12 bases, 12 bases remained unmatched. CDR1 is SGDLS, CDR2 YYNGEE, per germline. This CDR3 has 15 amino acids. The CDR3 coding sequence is TGTGCCAGCAGCGTCGTCCCGGGACAGGGAGGTCCGCAGTTCTTC. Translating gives CASSVVPGQGGPQFF.

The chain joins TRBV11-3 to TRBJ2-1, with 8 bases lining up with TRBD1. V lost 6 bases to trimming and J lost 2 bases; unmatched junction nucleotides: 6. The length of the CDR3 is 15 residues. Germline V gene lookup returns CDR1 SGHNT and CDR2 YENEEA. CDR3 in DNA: TGTGCCAGCAGTTCAGACAGGGGAACCTACAATGAGCAGTTCTTC. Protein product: CASSSDRGTYNEQFF.

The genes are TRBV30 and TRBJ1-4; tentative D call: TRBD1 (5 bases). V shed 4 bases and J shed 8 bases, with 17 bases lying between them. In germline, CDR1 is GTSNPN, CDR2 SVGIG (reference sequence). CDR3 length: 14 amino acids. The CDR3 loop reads CAWNDGRAREKLFF. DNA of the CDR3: TGTGCCTGGAACGATGGCAGGGCCCGCGAAAAACTGTTTTTT.

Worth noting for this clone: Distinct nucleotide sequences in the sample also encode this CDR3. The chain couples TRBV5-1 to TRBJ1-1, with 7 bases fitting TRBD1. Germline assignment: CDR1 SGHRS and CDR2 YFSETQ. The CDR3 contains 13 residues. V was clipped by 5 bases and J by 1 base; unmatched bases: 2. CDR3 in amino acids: CASSRTGNTEAFF. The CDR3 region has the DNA TGCGCCAGCAGTCGGACAGGGAACACTGAAGCTTTCTTT.

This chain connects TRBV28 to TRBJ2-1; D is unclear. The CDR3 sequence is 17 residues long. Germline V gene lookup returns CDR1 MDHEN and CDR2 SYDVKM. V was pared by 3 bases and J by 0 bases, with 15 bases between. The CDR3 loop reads CASSFVSRIASYNEQFF. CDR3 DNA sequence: TGTGCCAGCAGTTTTGTATCACGAATAGCCTCCTACAATGAGCAGTTCTTC.

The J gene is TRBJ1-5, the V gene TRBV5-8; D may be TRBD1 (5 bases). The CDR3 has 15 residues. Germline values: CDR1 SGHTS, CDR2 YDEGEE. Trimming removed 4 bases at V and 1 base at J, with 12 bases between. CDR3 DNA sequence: TGTGCCAGCAGCCGCAGGGAAAGGAGCAATCAGCCCCAGCATTTT. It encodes CASSRRERSNQPQHF.

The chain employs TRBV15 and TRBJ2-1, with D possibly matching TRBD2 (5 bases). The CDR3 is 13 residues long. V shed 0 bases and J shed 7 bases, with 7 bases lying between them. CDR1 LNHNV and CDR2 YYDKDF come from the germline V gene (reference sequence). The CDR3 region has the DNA TGTGCCACCAGCAGAGATCCGGGAAATGAGCAGTTCTTC. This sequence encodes CATSRDPGNEQFF.

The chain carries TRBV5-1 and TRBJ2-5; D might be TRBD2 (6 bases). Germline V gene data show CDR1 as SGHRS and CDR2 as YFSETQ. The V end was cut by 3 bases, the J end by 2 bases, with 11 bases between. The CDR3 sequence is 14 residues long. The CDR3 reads CASSSSGVQETQYF. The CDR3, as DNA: TGCGCCAGCAGCTCCTCGGGGGTGCAAGAGACCCAGTACTTC.

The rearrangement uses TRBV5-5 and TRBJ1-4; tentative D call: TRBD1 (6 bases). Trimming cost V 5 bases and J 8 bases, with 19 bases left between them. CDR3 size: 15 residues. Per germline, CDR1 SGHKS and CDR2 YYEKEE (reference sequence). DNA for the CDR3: TGTGCCAGCAGACCAACGCAGGGGAGTTTCGAAAAACTGTTTTTT. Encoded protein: CASRPTQGSFEKLFF.

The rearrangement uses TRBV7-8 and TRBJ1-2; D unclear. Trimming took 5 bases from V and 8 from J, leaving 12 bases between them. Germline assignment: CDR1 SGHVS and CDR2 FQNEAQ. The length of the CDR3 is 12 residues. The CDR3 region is CASSPSTVGYTF. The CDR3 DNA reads TGTGCCAGCAGCCCAAGCACCGTCGGCTACACCTTC.

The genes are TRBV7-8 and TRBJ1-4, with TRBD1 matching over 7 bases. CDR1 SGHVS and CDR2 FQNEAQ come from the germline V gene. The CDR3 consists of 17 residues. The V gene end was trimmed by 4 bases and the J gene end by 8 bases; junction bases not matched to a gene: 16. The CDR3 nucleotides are TGTGCCAGCAGCTCCCACGCCAGGGGGGTGGGGTTAGAAAAACTGTTTTTT. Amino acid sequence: CASSSHARGVGLEKLFF.

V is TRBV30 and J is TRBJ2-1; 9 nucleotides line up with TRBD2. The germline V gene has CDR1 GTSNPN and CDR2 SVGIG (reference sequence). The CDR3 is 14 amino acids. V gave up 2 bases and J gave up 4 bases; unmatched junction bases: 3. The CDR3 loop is CAWSSLAGYNEQFF. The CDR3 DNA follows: TGTGCCTGGAGTTCGCTAGCGGGGTACAATGAGCAGTTCTTC.

The CDR3 here is CASSEELRTDYNSPLHF. The CDR3 region has the DNA TGTGCCAGCAGCGAGGAACTGCGGACAGACTATAATTCACCCCTCCACTTT. The V call is TRBV9, the J call TRBJ1-6; perhaps TRBD1 as D (6 bases). Trimming left V 3 bases short and J 3 bases short, with 16 bases between. Germline V CDR1 and CDR2: SGDLS, YYNGEE. The CDR3 consists of 17 residues.

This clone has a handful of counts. DNA for the CDR3: TGTGCCAGCAGTCTAGGACAGGGGAACACTGAAGCTTTCTTT. It specifies CASSLGQGNTEAFF. The rearrangement joins TRBV28 to TRBJ1-1, with TRBD1 identical over 8 bases. V shed 5 bases, J shed 1 base, and the junction held 3 bases outside the gene matches. The CDR3 is 14 residues long. The germline V gene encodes CDR1 MDHEN and CDR2 SYDVKM.

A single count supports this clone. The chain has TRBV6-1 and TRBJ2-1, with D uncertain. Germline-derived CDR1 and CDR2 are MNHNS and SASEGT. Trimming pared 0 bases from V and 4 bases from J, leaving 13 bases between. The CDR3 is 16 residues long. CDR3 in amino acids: CASSEASTLVYNEQFF. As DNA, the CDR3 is TGTGCCAGCAGTGAAGCGTCGACACTGGTTTACAATGAGCAGTTCTTC.

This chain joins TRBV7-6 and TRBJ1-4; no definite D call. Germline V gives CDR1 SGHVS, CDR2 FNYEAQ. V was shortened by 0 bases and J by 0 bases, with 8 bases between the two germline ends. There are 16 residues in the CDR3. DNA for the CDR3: TGTGCCAGCAGCTTAGCGCTACCGGCAACTAATGAAAAACTGTTTTTT. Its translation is CASSLALPATNEKLFF.

CDR3 coding DNA: TGTGCCAGCAGCTTCGGACATTCTAGCAATCAGCCCCAGCATTTT. Protein product: CASSFGHSSNQPQHF. The chain joins TRBV5-6 to TRBJ1-5; D perhaps matches TRBD1 (5 bases). The CDR3 extends over 15 amino acids. CDR1 SGHDT and CDR2 YYEEEE come from the germline V gene. V lost 2 bases, J lost 0 bases, and 9 bases lay in between.

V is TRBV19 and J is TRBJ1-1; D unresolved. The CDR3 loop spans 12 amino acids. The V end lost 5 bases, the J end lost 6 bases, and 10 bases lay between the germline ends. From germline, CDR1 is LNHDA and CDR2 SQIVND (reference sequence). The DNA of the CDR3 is TGTGCCAGTAGTCTGGGCTTTGCTGAAGCTTTCTTT. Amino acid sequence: CASSLGFAEAFF.

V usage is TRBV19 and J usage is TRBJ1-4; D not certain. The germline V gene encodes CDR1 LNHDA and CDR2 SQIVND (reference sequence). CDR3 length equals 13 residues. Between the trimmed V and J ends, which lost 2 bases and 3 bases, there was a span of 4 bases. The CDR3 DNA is TGTGCCAGTAGTATACGAGCTAATGAAAAACTGTTTTTT. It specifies CASSIRANEKLFF. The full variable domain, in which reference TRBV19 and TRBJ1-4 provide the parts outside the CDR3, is DGGITQSPKYLFRKEGQNVTLSCEQNLNHDAMYWYRQDPGQGLRLIYYSQIVNDFQKGDIAEGYSVSREKKESFPLTVTSAQKNPTAFYLCASSIRANEKLFFGSGTQLSVL.

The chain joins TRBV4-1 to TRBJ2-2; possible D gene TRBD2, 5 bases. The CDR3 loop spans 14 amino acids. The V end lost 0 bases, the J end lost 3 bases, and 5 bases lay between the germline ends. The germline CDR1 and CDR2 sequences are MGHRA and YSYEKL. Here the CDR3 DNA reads TGCGCCAGCAGCCAAGAGGAGGACACCGGGGAGCTGTTTTTT. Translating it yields CASSQEEDTGELFF.

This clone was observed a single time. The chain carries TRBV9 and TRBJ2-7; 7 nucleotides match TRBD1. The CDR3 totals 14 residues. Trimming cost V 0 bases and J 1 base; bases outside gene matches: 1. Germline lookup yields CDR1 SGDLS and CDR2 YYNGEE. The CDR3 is CASSVGRGSYEQYF. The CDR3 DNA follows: TGTGCCAGCAGCGTAGGCAGGGGGTCCTACGAGCAGTACTTC.

CDR3 sequence (DNA): TGTGCCTGGAGTTCCCGACGGAGGAATCAGCCCCAGCATTTT. This sequence encodes CAWSSRRRNQPQHF. The chain links TRBV30 to TRBJ1-5; D remains ambiguous. The CDR3 is made up of 14 amino acids. V lost 2 bases, J lost 4 bases, and 12 bases lay in between. Germline lookup yields CDR1 GTSNPN and CDR2 SVGIG (reference sequence).